This T cell receptor beta chain was identified during a study of cytomegalovirus exposure and HLA in healthy donors. Study-wide results and limits: For most TCR beta V segments, an earlier analysis put the productive rate at about 87% or about 30% of the time. In a later analysis, the majority of CMV-associated beta chains seemingly showed HLA restriction.

PCR used 60 Vbeta primers and 13 Jbeta primers. The assay was immunoSEQ multiplex PCR, and TCRdb's table has in-frame clones only and misses some. The table records roughly 150,000 clones, 75% to 85% of them present only once. The V and J ends lost 4 bases and 7 bases, in that order; junction bases with no gene match: 7. The CDR3 runs to 14 residues. Germline V gives CDR1 SGHTS, CDR2 YDEGEE. In nominal health when sampled, donors likely had unrecorded immune exposures nonetheless. About this clone itself: The target antigen is unknown.

Source material: PBMCs. This clonotype was obtained from a woman aged 40 to 49 in good health and CMV-seropositive. The V call is TRBV5-8, the J call TRBJ1-4, with TRBD1 matching over 7 bases. This CDR3 reads CASSRQGGPEKLFF. DNA for the CDR3: TGTGCCAGCAGCCGACAGGGTGGCCCTGAAAAACTGTTTTTT. The complete variable domain, with remaining parts taken from reference TRBV5-8 and TRBJ1-4, reads EAGVTQSPTHLIKTRGQQATLRCSPISGHTSVYWYQQALGLGLQFLLWYDEGEERNRGNFPPRFSGRQFPNYSSELNVNALELEDSALYLCASSRQGGPEKLFFGSGTQLSVL.